These 7 T cell receptor beta chains were all obtained from the same sample, sequenced in a study of shared clonotypes between healthy human individuals. TCRdb's table, derived via immunoSEQ multiplex PCR, lists solely in-frame clones and lacks some. The sample records 640,000 or so clones, around 72% being singletons. The sequenced sample consisted of memory CD4+ T cells sorted from blood. Stated subset: CD45RA-negative fraction. Source of these receptors: a woman aged 25 to 39 in good health.

The chain recombines TRBV6-5 with TRBJ1-1; D is perhaps TRBD1 (5 bases). The CDR3 has 16 amino acids. Trimming removed 0 bases from V and 4 bases from J, with 15 bases in between. Germline V gene sequence: CDR1 MNHEY, CDR2 SVGAGI. The CDR3 spells CASSYSTGGSGTEAFF. CDR3 nucleotide sequence: TGTGCCAGCAGTTACTCGACGGGGGGTTCGGGCACTGAAGCTTTCTTT.

This clone was counted at least ten times. The sample holds other DNA sequences that translate to the same CDR3. The chain links TRBV19 to TRBJ1-5, with TRBD1 as a possible D gene (5 bases). The V end lost 5 bases, the J end lost 0 bases, and 11 bases lay between the germline ends. CDR1 is LNHDA and CDR2 is SQIVND in the germline V gene (reference sequence). This CDR3 has 15 amino acids. As DNA, the CDR3 is TGTGCCAGTAGTCCAGGGAGGCATAGCAATCAGCCCCAGCATTTT. Translation: CASSPGRHSNQPQHF.

The chain carries TRBV2 and TRBJ2-7; D is uncertain. The CDR3 has 12 residues. V was shortened by 1 base and J by 3 bases, with 4 bases between the two germline ends. The germline CDR1 and CDR2 sequences are SNHLY and FYNNEI. CDR3 nucleotide sequence: TGTGCCAGCAGTGAAGTGAGCTACGAGCAGTACTTC. It specifies CASSEVSYEQYF.

The CDR3 region is CASSPHHASEQYF. The CDR3 nucleotides read TGTGCCAGCAGTCCCCATCACGCCTCCGAGCAGTACTTC. The V call is TRBV28, the J call TRBJ2-7; D is undetermined. Trimming pared 5 bases from V and 6 bases from J, leaving 14 bases between. Germline V lookup: CDR1 MDHEN, CDR2 SYDVKM. The CDR3 sequence is 13 residues long.

V is TRBV9 and J is TRBJ2-1; 13 positions agree with TRBD2. CDR3 length: 15 amino acids. J gave up 9 bases and V 4 bases, and 7 bases lay outside the gene matches. In germline, CDR1 is SGDLS, CDR2 YYNGEE. CDR3 DNA sequence: TGTGCCAGCAGCTATGGGACTAGCGGGATAAGTGAGCAGTTCTTC. Its protein is CASSYGTSGISEQFF.

This clone was found many times. This chain links TRBV10-3 with TRBJ1-2; 8 positions match TRBD1. Germline V CDR1 and CDR2: ENHRY, SYGVKD. The CDR3 loop spans 16 amino acids. V trimming: 0 bases; J trimming: 3 bases; junction bases outside the gene matches: 6. As DNA, the CDR3 is TGTGCCATCAGTGAGTCGGGCCAGGGGGCAGACTATGGCTACACCTTC. As protein: CAISESGQGADYGYTF.

A single count supports this clone. This chain links TRBV7-9 with TRBJ1-4; 10 bases align to TRBD1. CDR3 length: 15 residues. Germline assignment: CDR1 SEHNR and CDR2 FQNEAQ (reference sequence). V was clipped by 6 bases and J by 7 bases; unmatched bases: 8. CDR3 nucleotide sequence: TGTGCCAGCAGTCCCCCGGGACAGGGGAGTGAAAAACTGTTTTTT. It codes for CASSPPGQGSEKLFF.